This T cell receptor (beta chain) was documented in a study of shared clonotypes between healthy human individuals (dated by TCRdb to between 2020 and 2021). As for the study more broadly: A couple of women and a few men aged 18 to 49 years were included in the cohort. For each donor, three plates each were used for CD4 naive and CD4 memory, two plates were used for CD8 naive, and one plate was used for CD8 memory. Blood TCR repertoires of four to six healthy adults were deeply sequenced to estimate repertoire size and the extent of clonotype sharing between individuals. Libraries were prepared and TCR repertoires were sequenced by different laboratories using diverse techniques, in order to increase sequencing depth and limit assay-specific biases. Between about 0.9 and 8.9 billion PBMCs per donor were obtained by leukapheresis.

TCR CDR3 regions were amplified from genomic DNA by multiplex PCR using the deep immunoSEQ assay. Extracted genomic DNA from each cell subset was distributed evenly across all wells of several immunoSEQ 96-well plates, and each plate was treated as a replicate. For sorted subsets, each replicate PCR was loaded with 150 to 250 ng genomic DNA, equivalent to some 31,000 T cell genomes. Purified libraries were measured with a Qubit 3.0 fluorometer, size-checked on a Bioanalyzer 2100, and measured again with the KAPA Library Quantification kit. Every immunoSEQ 96-well plate was sequenced on a dedicated single-read 150-cycle Illumina NextSeq 550 flow cell. The original methods were these. Because the immunoSEQ output held only junctional sequences and lacked quality scores, the filtering could not match the filtering applied to full-length reads. To assign V/J genes and CDR3, sequences were annotated against IMGT germline references using PyIR, a Python wrapper for IgBLAST v1.9. Any read was removed if the V/J assignment was weak (E-value above 1e-6), the CDR3 was missing, or the read contained stop codons, out-of-frame junctions, or ambiguous translated residues. V3J clonotypes were defined by identical inferred V gene, J gene, and CDR3 amino acid sequence. The percentage overlap between two repertoires was calculated by dividing the number of shared unique clonotypes by the size of the smaller repertoire. Richness of each repertoire was evaluated using RTK rarefaction, the Chao1 estimator, and Recon v2.1 estimates of unobserved clonotypes. OLGA was used to compute generation probabilities for all TCRbeta clonotypes that the gDNA method yielded from a handful of donors. TCRdb stores this immuneACCESS table with in-frame sequences only. Part of the clones is absent; in the studies checked, under half of the shortfall reflects unresolved V genes, and no reason is known for the rest. V and J calls and clone size are copied from that table; D and trimming were computed from the DNA. The sample contains around 1,100,000 clones, 77% of them found a single time. The top ten constitute 0.89% of the sample.

On this clone itself: Its antigen target is currently unknown. No much larger clone exists at a distance of one base, and base qualities are not known.

V loses 0 bases at its end and J loses 5 bases; junction bases beyond the gene matches: 1. The CDR3 runs 13 amino acids, cysteine and phenylalanine included. The sequence is cut down to CDR3 DNA, 39 bases in frame from base 1. The germline V gene (reference sequence) supplies CDR1 SGHNT and CDR2 YYREEE. The donors were healthy, HIV-negative adults who had no recently reported acute infections or vaccinations. Every donor was a Caucasian adult residing in Nashville, Tennessee, USA. CD4+ T cells were enriched through magnetic negative selection, after which naive cells were positively selected on CD45RA and the remaining negative fraction served as the memory subset. After blood collection by leukapheresis, PBMCs were isolated using Ficoll-Histopaque density gradient centrifugation and then cryopreserved in the vapor phase of liquid nitrogen. Analytical flow cytometry was used to check the purity and quantity of each magnetically sorted T cell population. Genomic DNA was isolated from every sorted fraction and measured by UV absorbance on a Nanodrop 2000c.

Overall results and qualifications from the work: Clonotypes shared by all four sorted-subset donors showed higher generation probabilities than non-shared clonotypes. Based on pairwise subsampling, the degree of clonotype sharing among donors was expected to be affected by sequencing depth. Sampling was restricted to blood, and TCR repertoires in tissues likely differ from the TCR repertoires found in blood. Incomplete sequencing was indicated by rarefaction of sorted-subset datasets, despite the large sequencing depth. The genetic and exposure-history diversity represented was limited by the small number of donors. When a handful of donors were compared, the shared fraction of clonotypes was about 5.5% for naive CD4, around 3.6% for naive CD8, 2% to 2.5% for memory CD4, and 0.4% for memory CD8. Naive subsets generally had larger estimated clonotype richness than memory subsets.

Material for sequencing was memory CD4+ T cells from PBMCs. In the paper's terms, the cell subset or site label means: CD45RA-negative fraction. This sequence uses TRBV5-4 and TRBJ1-2, with TRBD1 matching 7 junction bases. The TCR sequence derives from a young man in good health. Some clones in this sample may be carry-over from other donors' samples. At the DNA level, the sequence is TGTGCCAGCAGCTTGGCACAGGGGTATGGCTACACCTTC. Its coded protein is CASSLAQGYGYTF.